Sequencing of this T cell receptor beta chain was carried out in a study of T cell responses to AZD1222 COVID-19 vaccine. Study-level information: Second-dose timings of about 4 or about 12 weeks were pooled. Study-wide points: Among those given AZD1222, only six were seropositive at baseline. There were vaccine-associated CD4 TCRs across spike, dominant at 160-218 and 743-854.

Concerning this clone itself: Its antigen is unknown.

V gave up 7 bases and J gave up 4 bases; unmatched junction bases: 17. The CDR3 runs to 17 residues. CDR1 and CDR2 (germline): LNHDA, SQIVND (reference sequence). Repertoires were generated with immunoSEQ multiplex PCR, while TCRdb's copy carries only in-frame clones and drops some. The sample carries about 120,000 clones, over 75% recorded once. This receptor was identified in an adult in good health. This chain joins TRBV19 and TRBJ1-2; 8 nucleotides agree with TRBD1. This material consisted of peripheral blood, taken on day 0 of AZD1222 vaccination. DNA of the CDR3: TGTGCCAGTACCCATTCACGGGGACAGGCCGTCCTCTATGGCTACACCTTC. It yields the protein CASTHSRGQAVLYGYTF.